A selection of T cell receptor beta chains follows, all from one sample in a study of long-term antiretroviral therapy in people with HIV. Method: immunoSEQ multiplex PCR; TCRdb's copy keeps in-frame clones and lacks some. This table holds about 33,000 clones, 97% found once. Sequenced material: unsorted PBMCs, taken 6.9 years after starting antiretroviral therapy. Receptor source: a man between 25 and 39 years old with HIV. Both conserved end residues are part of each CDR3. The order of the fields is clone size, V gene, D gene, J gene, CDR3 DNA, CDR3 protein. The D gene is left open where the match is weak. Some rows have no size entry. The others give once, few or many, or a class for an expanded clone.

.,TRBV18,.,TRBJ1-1,TGTGCCAGCTCCCGACCGGGACGGAGGAACACTGAAGCTTTCTTT,CASSRPGRRNTEAFF
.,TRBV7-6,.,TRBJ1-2,TGTGCCAGCAGCTTAGGAGAAGGTGGCTACACCTTC,CASSLGEGGYTF
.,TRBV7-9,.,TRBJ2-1,TGTGCCAGCAGCCCCAATCCCGGGGGTTACAATGAGCAGTTCTTC,CASSPNPGGYNEQFF
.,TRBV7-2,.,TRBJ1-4,TGTGCCAGCAGCGTATTGGTCGGGCAACGAGAAAAACTGTTTTTT,CASSVLVGQREKLFF
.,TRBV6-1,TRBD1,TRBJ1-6,TGTGCCAGCAGTGAAGACAGGGGTCGATCGTCACCCCTCCACTTT,CASSEDRGRSSPLHF
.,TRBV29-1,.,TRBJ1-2,TGCAGCGTTGGTGGGGGCGAGTATGGCTACACCTTC,CSVGGGEYGYTF
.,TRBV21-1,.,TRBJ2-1,TGTGCCAGCAACAGGGACAGGGGCAACGAGCAGTTCTTC,CASNRDRGNEQFF
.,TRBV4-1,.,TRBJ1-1,TGCGCCAGCAGCCAAGACCTTATCATGAACACTGAAGCTTTCTTT,CASSQDLIMNTEAFF
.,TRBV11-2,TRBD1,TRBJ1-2,TGTGCCAGCAGTAGAGACAGGGCGGCTAGCTATGGCTACACCTTC,CASSRDRAASYGYTF
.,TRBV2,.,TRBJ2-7,TGTGCCAGTGCCGTGGCGGACTCCTACGAGCAGTACTTC,CASAVADSYEQYF
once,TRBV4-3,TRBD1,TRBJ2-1,TGCGCCAGCAGCAGTGACAGGGCTTACAATGAGCAGTTCTTC,CASSSDRAYNEQFF
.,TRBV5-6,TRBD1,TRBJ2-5,TGTGCCAGCAGCTTGGAGGGGGCGTTAGAGACCCAGTACTTC,CASSLEGALETQYF
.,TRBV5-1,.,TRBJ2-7,TGCGCCAGCAGCTTGAGTCAGGGCTCCTACGAGCAGTACTTC,CASSLSQGSYEQYF
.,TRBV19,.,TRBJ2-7,TGTGCCAGTAGTAATAGTAATCCCTACGAGCAGTACTTC,CASSNSNPYEQYF
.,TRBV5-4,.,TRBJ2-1,TGTGCCAGCAGCTTGGATTTGGACAATGAGCAGTTCTTC,CASSLDLDNEQFF
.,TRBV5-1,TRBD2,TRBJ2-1,TGCGCCAGCAGCCCCACTAGCGGAGTCATGGATGAGCAGTTCTTC,CASSPTSGVMDEQFF
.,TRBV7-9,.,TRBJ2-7,TGTGCCAGCAGCTTTTTAGGGGGCGAGCAGTACTTC,CASSFLGGEQYF
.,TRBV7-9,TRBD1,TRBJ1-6,TGTGCCAGCAGCGCCAGACAGGGGGTGAATTCACCCCTCCACTTT,CASSARQGVNSPLHF
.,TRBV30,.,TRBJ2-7,TGTGCCTGGAGTGTTGGTGACTACGAGCAGTACTTC,CAWSVGDYEQYF